The 18 T cell receptor beta chains given below trace back to one sample, sequenced in a study of shared clonotypes between healthy human individuals. Measured with immunoSEQ multiplex PCR; TCRdb has only the in-frame clones, and not every one. This sample has 180,000 or so clones; over 80% occur once, and the top ten carry approximately 0.07%. Sample: naive CD4+ T cells sorted from blood. Described subset: CD45RA+ positively selected. These receptors were collected from a woman in her 30s in good health.

V usage is TRBV5-8 and J usage is TRBJ1-5; D possibly corresponds to TRBD1 (6 bases). The CDR3 loop spans 16 amino acids. The germline CDR1 and CDR2 sequences are SGHTS and YDEGEE. Trimming took 4 bases from V and 6 from J, leaving 20 bases between them. CDR3 protein: CASSTSGQRNSQPQHF. CDR3 in DNA: TGTGCCAGCAGCACGTCTGGACAGCGGAATTCTCAGCCCCAGCATTTT.

Written as DNA, the CDR3 is TGTGCCAGCAGTTGGCTAGCGGGAGAAGATACGCAGTATTTT. Translating gives CASSWLAGEDTQYF. The chain joins TRBV6-5 to TRBJ2-3; TRBD2 agrees at 10 bases. Germline CDR1 and CDR2: MNHEY and SVGAGI. The trim removed 4 bases at V and 5 bases at J, leaving 3 bases unmatched. The length of the CDR3 is 14 residues.

The J gene is TRBJ2-3, the V gene TRBV19; weak D call: TRBD1 (6 bases). There are 16 residues in the CDR3. Trimming shortened V by 5 bases and J by 0 bases, and 15 bases separated the two germline ends. CDR1 is LNHDA and CDR2 is SQIVND in the germline V gene (reference sequence). CDR3 region: CASSAAWDTSTDTQYF. The CDR3 nucleotides are TGTGCCAGTAGTGCCGCCTGGGACACCAGCACAGATACGCAGTATTTT. The whole variable domain, remainder taken from reference TRBV19 and TRBJ2-3, is DGGITQSPKYLFRKEGQNVTLSCEQNLNHDAMYWYRQDPGQGLRLIYYSQIVNDFQKGDIAEGYSVSREKKESFPLTVTSAQKNPTAFYLCASSAAWDTSTDTQYFGPGTRLTVL.

The chain recombines TRBV5-4 with TRBJ2-7, with D possibly being TRBD1 (6 bases). The germline gives CDR1 SGHNT, CDR2 YYREEE (reference sequence). V dropped 3 bases and J dropped 6 bases, with 13 bases sitting between them. The CDR3 is made up of 13 amino acids. Here the CDR3 DNA reads TGTGCCAGCAGCTGGGGACATGGGTTCGAGCAGTACTTC. Translated: CASSWGHGFEQYF.

J is TRBJ1-2 and V is TRBV19; maybe TRBD1 (5 bases). The CDR3 spans 16 residues. Trimming stripped 0 bases from V and 2 bases from J, with 13 bases between. The germline V gene has CDR1 LNHDA and CDR2 SQIVND (reference sequence). DNA for the CDR3: TGTGCCAGTAGTATAGATCGGCCAGGGAGGAACTATGGCTACACCTTC. Translated: CASSIDRPGRNYGYTF.

This rearrangement joins TRBV4-2 to TRBJ2-7, with TRBD2 identical over 10 bases. CDR3 size: 18 residues. Germline V CDR1 and CDR2: LGHNA, YNFKEQ. V was pared by 4 bases and J by 5 bases, with 17 bases of the junction left unmatched. CDR3 residues: CASSLLKVSSGSDDEQYF. In DNA, the CDR3 is TGTGCCAGCAGCCTCCTGAAGGTATCTAGCGGGAGTGATGACGAGCAGTACTTC.

The CDR3 is CASSQRWGQYEQYF. CDR3 DNA: TGTGCCAGCAGCCAGAGGTGGGGGCAATACGAGCAGTACTTC. V is TRBV5-5 and J is TRBJ2-7; perhaps TRBD1 as D (6 bases). V lost 4 bases and J lost 4, with 15 bases in between. This CDR3 contains 14 residues. The germline gives CDR1 SGHKS, CDR2 YYEKEE (reference sequence).

The chain combines TRBV5-1 with TRBJ1-2, with D maybe TRBD1 (5 bases). This CDR3 comprises 15 residues. CDR1 is SGHRS, CDR2 YFSETQ, per germline. The V end was cut by 5 bases, the J end by 3 bases, with 17 bases between. The CDR3 nucleotides read TGCGCCAGCAGTTTAAACAGGCGGTCGGACTATGGCTACACCTTC. This gives the protein CASSLNRRSDYGYTF.

The chain is built from TRBV28 and TRBJ2-7, with D maybe TRBD2 (6 bases). The CDR3 is made up of 15 amino acids. V lost 2 bases to trimming and J lost 7 bases, with 18 bases between them. Germline CDR1 reads MDHEN; CDR2 reads SYDVKM. The DNA of the CDR3 is TGTGCCAGCAGTTTAGTGGGTAGCGGCGTTGGGGAGCAGTACTTC. This encodes CASSLVGSGVGEQYF.

This chain links TRBV18 with TRBJ1-3; D is ambiguous. Germline V gives CDR1 KGHSH, CDR2 LQKENI. V was shortened by 6 bases and J by 4 bases, with 4 bases between the two germline ends. The CDR3 extends over 11 amino acids. The CDR3 nucleotides read TGTGCCAGCTCGCAGGGAAACACCATATATTTT. Residues: CASSQGNTIYF.

This chain uses TRBV28 with TRBJ1-2; weak D call: TRBD1 (6 bases). V lost 5 bases to trimming and J lost 4 bases, with 11 bases between them. The CDR3 totals 13 residues. The germline V gene encodes CDR1 MDHEN and CDR2 SYDVKM. CDR3 amino acids: CASSRDTRYGYTF. The CDR3 region has the DNA TGTGCCAGCAGTAGGGACACCCGCTATGGCTACACCTTC.

The V and J genes are TRBV2 and TRBJ2-7; no clear D. The CDR3 length is 13 residues. V lost 10 bases to trimming and J lost 0 bases, with 13 bases between them. Germline V gene lookup returns CDR1 SNHLY and CDR2 FYNNEI. The CDR3 coding sequence is TGTGCCATCCTTTATGGAAGCTCCTACGAGCAGTACTTC. It encodes CAILYGSSYEQYF.

This chain joins TRBV5-1 and TRBJ2-5; D remains unclear. The end of the DNA aligns better with TRBJ2-7, so the J call may be wrong. The CDR3 has 12 amino acids. Germline lookup yields CDR1 SGHRS and CDR2 YFSETQ. The DNA of the CDR3 is TGCGCCAGCAGCATTTCCGACTACGAGCAGTACTTC. This codes for CASSISDYEQYF.

The chain joins TRBV28 to TRBJ2-7; D is perhaps TRBD1 (7 bases). Germline V gene data show CDR1 as MDHEN and CDR2 as SYDVKM. The CDR3 has 18 amino acids. V was shortened by 4 bases and J by 2 bases, with 24 bases between the two germline ends. The CDR3 DNA reads TGTGCCAGCAGTTCGACCGAAGGAGGGGGCCTTACCCCCTACGAGCAGTACTTC. Its protein is CASSSTEGGGLTPYEQYF.

This chain connects TRBV5-1 to TRBJ2-7; possibly TRBD2 for D (6 bases). Germline-derived CDR1 and CDR2 are SGHRS and YFSETQ. The CDR3 consists of 15 residues. V was trimmed by 4 bases and J by 1 base, leaving 15 bases between them. CDR3 region: CASSRPGLRSYEQYF. The CDR3 bases are TGCGCCAGCAGCCGGCCGGGACTCCGATCCTACGAGCAGTACTTC.

CDR3 sequence: CASSPPSGANTGELFF. The CDR3 region has the DNA TGTGCCAGCTCACCACCTAGCGGAGCTAACACCGGGGAGCTGTTTTTT. This sequence joins TRBV18 and TRBJ2-2; D may be TRBD2 (6 bases). The CDR3 sequence is 16 residues long. Germline assignment: CDR1 KGHSH and CDR2 LQKENI. V gave up 0 bases and J gave up 2 bases, with 10 bases separating them.

The rearrangement uses TRBV19 and TRBJ1-1, with a possible D match to TRBD1 (6 bases). Germline CDR1 and CDR2: LNHDA and SQIVND (reference sequence). V was clipped by 5 bases and J by 9 bases, with 19 bases between them. This CDR3 comprises 14 residues. CDR3 loop: CASSAVQGREKAFF. The DNA for the CDR3 is TGTGCCAGTAGTGCGGTACAGGGAAGGGAGAAAGCTTTCTTT.

The genes are TRBV2 and TRBJ1-4, with 7 nucleotides matching TRBD1. Germline V gene sequence: CDR1 SNHLY, CDR2 FYNNEI. Unmatched junction bases numbered 20, after V lost 4 bases and J lost 0 bases. CDR3 length equals 21 residues. In nucleotides, the CDR3 is TGTGCCAGCAGTGTCCCCCGCTACAGGGGAGGACTGACGGCAACTAATGAAAAACTGTTTTTT. This translates into CASSVPRYRGGLTATNEKLFF.